The 7 T cell receptor beta chains below come from one sample, sequenced in a study of cytomegalovirus exposure and HLA in healthy donors. The table came from immunoSEQ multiplex PCR; TCRdb's copy has only in-frame clones and leaves some out. The profile shows about 79,000 clones, roughly 93% of them singletons. The sequencing sample was made of PBMCs. The receptors derive from a woman aged 25 to 39 in good health and CMV-seronegative.

The chain links TRBV6-6 to TRBJ2-3; TRBD1 matches 7 bases. Unmatched junction bases numbered 9, after V lost 9 bases and J lost 0 bases. CDR3 length: 15 residues. Germline V CDR1 and CDR2: MNHNY, SVGAGI (reference sequence). CDR3 loop: CASLNRDSSTDTQYF. In DNA, the CDR3 is TGTGCCAGTTTGAACCGGGACAGTAGCACAGATACGCAGTATTTT.

This clone occurred once. The V call is TRBV19, the J call TRBJ2-7; 7 bases line up with TRBD1. V lost 6 bases and J lost 3; bases outside the gene matches: 5. Germline CDR1 LNHDA, CDR2 SQIVND (reference sequence). The CDR3 covers 13 residues. The DNA of the CDR3 is TGTGCCAGTAGCGCGGACAGGAGCTACGAGCAGTACTTC. This encodes CASSADRSYEQYF.

CDR3 protein: CASSFGTVNEQYF. As DNA, the CDR3 is TGCGCCAGCAGCTTTGGGACAGTTAACGAGCAGTACTTC. The chain links TRBV5-1 to TRBJ2-7; TRBD1 agrees at 7 bases. CDR1 and CDR2 from the germline V gene are SGHRS and YFSETQ. Germline trimming cut 2 bases from V and 5 bases from J; bases unmatched to any gene: 4. The CDR3 totals 13 residues.

The chain combines TRBV11-2 with TRBJ2-7; TRBD2 agrees at 9 bases. This CDR3 comprises 16 residues. Germline loops: CDR1 SGHAT, CDR2 FQNNGV. The junction had 6 bases not matched to a gene; V was cut back by 1 base and J by 2 bases. CDR3 DNA: TGTGCCAGCAGCTTAGGGCGGCTAGCGGGGACCTACGAGCAGTACTTC. This codes for CASSLGRLAGTYEQYF.

The chain is built from TRBV4-2 and TRBJ1-5, with 7 bases that match TRBD1. Germline CDR1 is LGHNA and CDR2 is YNFKEQ. The CDR3 runs 16 residues. The trim removed 5 bases at V and 1 base at J, leaving 8 bases unmatched. For the CDR3, the DNA is TGTGCCAGCAGCTTCCGGGACAGCGGAAGCAATCAGCCCCAGCATTTT. This codes for CASSFRDSGSNQPQHF.

The rearrangement uses TRBV5-4 and TRBJ2-3; the match to TRBD2 covers 10 bases. Germline CDR1 and CDR2: SGHNT and YYREEE (reference sequence). The CDR3 has 13 residues. V dropped 5 bases and J dropped 7; count of bases not matched to a gene: 4. The CDR3, as DNA: TGTGCCAGCAGGACTAGCGGGTCCTATACGCAGTATTTT. Translated: CASRTSGSYTQYF.

This chain joins TRBV7-2 and TRBJ1-2; 8 nucleotides align to TRBD1. The CDR3 spans 15 residues. The germline V gene encodes CDR1 SGHTA and CDR2 FQGNSA. The trim removed 1 base at V and 7 bases at J, leaving 8 bases unmatched. The CDR3, as DNA: TGTGCCAGCAGCTTAGATCCAGGGGGCTATCGTGGCTACACCTTC. It codes for CASSLDPGGYRGYTF.